This is a list of T cell receptor beta chains from one sample in a study of blood T cells in healthy people across ages. A single record per CDR3 protein comes from TCRdb applying MiXCR to the 5' RACE reads. The data hold some 930,000 distinct CDR3 sequences, with roughly 28% observed a single time. The sample was also linked to a second study, of T cells of mothers and their children.

The sample consisted of blood. These receptors all stem from a woman between 40 and 55 years old in good health. CDR3s include the opening cysteine and the closing phenylalanine or tryptophan. A D gene is named only where the DNA matches it firmly. Clone size appears in some rows only: once, few, many, or a class for an expanded clone.

clone_size: NA
v_call: TRBV4-1
cdr3_length: 18
d_call: TRBD2
j_call: TRBJ2-7
cdr3_aa: CASSQEPHRLAGDYEQYF
cdr3_nt: TGCGCCAGCAGCCAAGAGCCCCACCGGCTAGCGGGGGATTACGAGCAGTACTTC

clone_size: NA
v_call: TRBV6-1
cdr3_length: 13
d_call: TRBD1
j_call: TRBJ1-2
cdr3_aa: CASRGGQPYGYTF
cdr3_nt: TGTGCCAGCAGAGGGGGACAGCCCTATGGCTACACCTTC

clone_size: many
v_call: TRBV9
cdr3_length: 15
d_call: NA
j_call: TRBJ2-3
cdr3_aa: CASSDEGQSTDTQYF
cdr3_nt: TGTGCCAGCAGCGATGAAGGACAGAGCACAGATACGCAGTATTTT

clone_size: few
v_call: TRBV29-1
cdr3_length: 17
d_call: NA
j_call: TRBJ2-1
cdr3_aa: CSVSDPGRVAHWEEQFF
cdr3_nt: TGCAGCGTCTCCGACCCGGGCAGGGTGGCTCATTGGGAAGAGCAGTTCTTC

clone_size: NA
v_call: TRBV24-1
cdr3_length: 13
d_call: NA
j_call: TRBJ2-7
cdr3_aa: CATSDLYRDEQYF
cdr3_nt: TGTGCCACCAGTGATCTATATCGAGACGAGCAGTACTTC

clone_size: NA
v_call: TRBV20-1
cdr3_length: 18
d_call: NA
j_call: TRBJ1-6
cdr3_aa: CSARVSGTRPPYNSPLHF
cdr3_nt: TGCAGTGCTAGAGTTAGCGGCACCAGACCTCCCTATAATTCACCCCTCCACTTT

clone_size: many
v_call: TRBV9
cdr3_length: 14
d_call: NA
j_call: TRBJ2-5
cdr3_aa: CASSGGSIQETQYF
cdr3_nt: TGTGCCAGCAGCGGCGGATCAATTCAAGAGACCCAGTACTTC

clone_size: NA
v_call: TRBV28
cdr3_length: 19
d_call: TRBD1
j_call: TRBJ1-1
cdr3_aa: CASSLQGTVSFFMNTEAFF
cdr3_nt: TGTGCCAGCAGCCTACAGGGGACAGTAAGTTTTTTTATGAACACTGAAGCTTTCTTT

clone_size: NA
v_call: TRBV6-2/TRBV6-3
cdr3_length: 12
d_call: NA
j_call: TRBJ2-7
cdr3_aa: CASSHRQNEQYF
cdr3_nt: TGTGCCAGCAGCCATCGACAGAATGAGCAGTACTTC

clone_size: NA
v_call: TRBV10-3
cdr3_length: 16
d_call: TRBD1
j_call: TRBJ2-2
cdr3_aa: CAISEPGTGRPGERFF
cdr3_nt: TGTGCCATCAGTGAGCCCGGGACAGGGCGTCCCGGGGAGCGGTTTTTT

clone_size: few
v_call: TRBV29-1
cdr3_length: 13
d_call: TRBD2
j_call: TRBJ2-5
cdr3_aa: CSVVEAGGGEQYF
cdr3_nt: TGCAGCGTTGTAGAAGCGGGGGGAGGGGAGCAGTACTTC

clone_size: few
v_call: TRBV12-3/TRBV12-4
cdr3_length: 15
d_call: NA
j_call: TRBJ2-3
cdr3_aa: CASSAWGGTLDTQYF
cdr3_nt: TGTGCCAGCAGTGCCTGGGGCGGTACCTTAGATACGCAGTATTTT

clone_size: many
v_call: TRBV7-2
cdr3_length: 15
d_call: NA
j_call: TRBJ2-3
cdr3_aa: CASSSPTVTPGTQYF
cdr3_nt: TGTGCCAGCAGCTCCCCGACAGTAACCCCCGGTACGCAGTATTTT

clone_size: many
v_call: TRBV12-3/TRBV12-4
cdr3_length: 15
d_call: TRBD1
j_call: TRBJ2-1
cdr3_aa: CASSPWTGGYNEQFF
cdr3_nt: TGTGCCAGCAGTCCCTGGACAGGGGGCTACAATGAGCAGTTCTTC

clone_size: few
v_call: TRBV29-1
cdr3_length: 15
d_call: NA
j_call: TRBJ2-5
cdr3_aa: CSVEKGEIVQGAQYF
cdr3_nt: TGCAGCGTTGAAAAGGGGGAAATAGTACAAGGTGCCCAGTACTTC

clone_size: few
v_call: TRBV5-5
cdr3_length: 14
d_call: TRBD1
j_call: TRBJ2-7
cdr3_aa: CASSFQGQLNEQYF
cdr3_nt: TGTGCCAGCAGCTTCCAGGGACAGTTGAATGAGCAGTACTTC

clone_size: many
v_call: TRBV18
cdr3_length: 16
d_call: NA
j_call: TRBJ2-7
cdr3_aa: CASSPQSLSGSWEQYF
cdr3_nt: TGTGCCAGCTCACCGCAATCTTTGTCAGGTTCGTGGGAGCAGTACTTC

clone_size: NA
v_call: TRBV20-1
cdr3_length: 17
d_call: TRBD2
j_call: TRBJ2-7
cdr3_aa: CSARDPQTSGSPYEQYF
cdr3_nt: TGCAGTGCTAGAGATCCCCAGACTAGCGGGAGTCCCTACGAGCAGTACTTC

clone_size: NA
v_call: TRBV6-2/TRBV6-3
cdr3_length: 12
d_call: NA
j_call: TRBJ2-5
cdr3_aa: CASIDLRQTQYF
cdr3_nt: TGTGCCAGCATTGATCTGAGGCAGACCCAGTACTTC

clone_size: many
v_call: TRBV7-2
cdr3_length: 15
d_call: TRBD1
j_call: TRBJ1-2
cdr3_aa: CASSLVQGALYGYTF
cdr3_nt: TGTGCCAGCAGCTTAGTACAGGGGGCCCTTTATGGCTACACCTTC

clone_size: NA
v_call: TRBV3-1
cdr3_length: 14
d_call: TRBD1
j_call: TRBJ1-1
cdr3_aa: CASSLRQGGAEAFF
cdr3_nt: TGTGCCAGCAGCTTAAGACAGGGGGGCGCTGAAGCTTTCTTT

clone_size: many
v_call: TRBV7-2
cdr3_length: 12
d_call: NA
j_call: TRBJ2-1
cdr3_aa: CASSQGAYEQFF
cdr3_nt: TGTGCCAGCAGCCAAGGGGCGTATGAGCAGTTCTTC

clone_size: many
v_call: TRBV7-9
cdr3_length: 16
d_call: TRBD1
j_call: TRBJ2-1
cdr3_aa: CASNLLVWDRDNEQFF
cdr3_nt: TGTGCCAGCAACCTATTGGTGTGGGACAGGGACAATGAGCAGTTCTTC

clone_size: NA
v_call: TRBV10-3
cdr3_length: 15
d_call: TRBD2
j_call: TRBJ2-3
cdr3_aa: CAISVGGASADTQYF
cdr3_nt: TGTGCCATCAGTGTGGGAGGGGCCTCCGCAGATACGCAGTATTTT

clone_size: few
v_call: TRBV5-1
cdr3_length: 15
d_call: TRBD2
j_call: TRBJ2-7
cdr3_aa: CASSLPSGSEDEQYF
cdr3_nt: TGCGCCAGCAGCTTGCCTAGCGGGAGCGAAGACGAGCAGTACTTC

clone_size: once
v_call: TRBV5-5
cdr3_length: 16
d_call: NA
j_call: TRBJ1-5
cdr3_aa: CASSLGDLSGNQPQHF
cdr3_nt: TGTGCCAGCAGCTTGGGGGATTTATCCGGCAATCAGCCCCAGCATTTT

clone_size: many
v_call: TRBV29-1
cdr3_length: 16
d_call: TRBD1
j_call: TRBJ2-5
cdr3_aa: CSVLSPGLGQPRTQYF
cdr3_nt: TGCAGCGTTTTGTCCCCAGGCTTGGGACAGCCAAGGACCCAGTACTTC

clone_size: NA
v_call: TRBV7-2
cdr3_length: 14
d_call: TRBD1
j_call: TRBJ1-3
cdr3_aa: CASSVNRGGNTIYF
cdr3_nt: TGTGCCAGCAGCGTGAACAGGGGTGGAAACACCATATATTTT

clone_size: few
v_call: TRBV12-3/TRBV12-4
cdr3_length: 16
d_call: NA
j_call: TRBJ2-3
cdr3_aa: CASSIGTGVGTDTQYF
cdr3_nt: TGTGCCAGCAGTATAGGGACTGGCGTTGGCACAGATACGCAGTATTTT

clone_size: few
v_call: TRBV9
cdr3_length: 15
d_call: NA
j_call: TRBJ1-2
cdr3_aa: CASSPGKGINYGYTF
cdr3_nt: TGTGCCAGCAGCCCCGGGAAGGGCATAAACTATGGCTACACCTTC

clone_size: few
v_call: TRBV5-1
cdr3_length: 14
d_call: NA
j_call: TRBJ2-3
cdr3_aa: CASSPGDRTDTQYF
cdr3_nt: TGCGCCAGCAGCCCCGGGGACCGCACAGATACGCAGTATTTT

clone_size: many
v_call: TRBV6-1
cdr3_length: 14
d_call: NA
j_call: TRBJ2-5
cdr3_aa: CATTLLRSQETQYF
cdr3_nt: TGTGCCACCACCCTCCTCAGGTCCCAAGAGACCCAGTACTTC

clone_size: NA
v_call: TRBV20-1
cdr3_length: 16
d_call: TRBD1
j_call: TRBJ2-3
cdr3_aa: CSARPTRDRTIDTQYF
cdr3_nt: TGCAGTGCTAGACCAACCCGGGACAGAACTATAGATACGCAGTATTTT

clone_size: NA
v_call: TRBV18
cdr3_length: 12
d_call: NA
j_call: TRBJ1-1
cdr3_aa: CASIGDYTEAFF
cdr3_nt: TGTGCCAGCATCGGTGACTACACTGAAGCTTTCTTT

clone_size: few
v_call: TRBV5-1
cdr3_length: 17
d_call: TRBD2
j_call: TRBJ2-3
cdr3_aa: CASRTVPLAGGPDTQYF
cdr3_nt: TGCGCCAGCAGGACAGTCCCTCTAGCGGGGGGCCCGGATACGCAGTATTTT

clone_size: many
v_call: TRBV29-1
cdr3_length: 12
d_call: NA
j_call: TRBJ2-5
cdr3_aa: CSVDIHQETQYF
cdr3_nt: TGCAGCGTTGATATACACCAAGAGACCCAGTACTTC

clone_size: NA
v_call: TRBV20-1
cdr3_length: 12
d_call: NA
j_call: TRBJ1-5
cdr3_aa: CSASKGDQPQHF
cdr3_nt: TGCAGTGCTAGTAAAGGGGATCAGCCCCAGCATTTT

clone_size: NA
v_call: TRBV7-9
cdr3_length: 15
d_call: NA
j_call: TRBJ2-1
cdr3_aa: CASSPWTAEAVKQFF
cdr3_nt: TGTGCCAGCAGCCCCTGGACAGCCGAAGCTGTAAAGCAGTTCTTC

clone_size: many
v_call: TRBV4-3
cdr3_length: 15
d_call: NA
j_call: TRBJ2-7
cdr3_aa: CASSQGTTGSYEQYF
cdr3_nt: TGCGCCAGCAGCCAAGGGACAACTGGTTCCTACGAGCAGTACTTC

clone_size: few
v_call: TRBV28
cdr3_length: 16
d_call: NA
j_call: TRBJ2-3
cdr3_aa: CASSAGRITSTDTQYF
cdr3_nt: TGTGCCAGCAGCGCAGGCCGTATTACCAGCACAGATACGCAGTATTTT

clone_size: NA
v_call: TRBV7-2
cdr3_length: 14
d_call: NA
j_call: TRBJ1-2
cdr3_aa: CATKRSPANYGYTF
cdr3_nt: TGTGCCACCAAGAGGTCCCCAGCTAACTATGGCTACACCTTC

clone_size: few
v_call: TRBV12-3/TRBV12-4
cdr3_length: 13
d_call: NA
j_call: TRBJ1-2
cdr3_aa: CASKLQGYYGYTF
cdr3_nt: TGTGCCAGCAAGCTACAGGGCTACTATGGCTACACCTTC

clone_size: many
v_call: TRBV4-2
cdr3_length: 14
d_call: NA
j_call: TRBJ2-5
cdr3_aa: CASSQVGGQETQYF
cdr3_nt: TGTGCCAGCAGCCAAGTCGGGGGCCAAGAGACCCAGTACTTC

clone_size: few
v_call: TRBV10-3
cdr3_length: 14
d_call: TRBD1
j_call: TRBJ1-4
cdr3_aa: CAISEPGGIEKLFF
cdr3_nt: TGTGCCATCAGTGAGCCAGGGGGCATTGAAAAACTGTTTTTT

clone_size: NA
v_call: TRBV20-1
cdr3_length: 13
d_call: TRBD1
j_call: TRBJ1-4
cdr3_aa: CSATGQGSEKLFF
cdr3_nt: TGCAGTGCCACTGGACAGGGCTCTGAAAAACTGTTTTTT

clone_size: NA
v_call: TRBV5-1
cdr3_length: 14
d_call: NA
j_call: TRBJ2-5
cdr3_aa: CASSLTGDQETQYF
cdr3_nt: TGCGCCAGCAGCTTGACCGGAGATCAAGAGACCCAGTACTTC

clone_size: NA
v_call: TRBV7-8
cdr3_length: 16
d_call: TRBD1
j_call: TRBJ2-7
cdr3_aa: CASSLGAGRTGSEQYF
cdr3_nt: TGTGCCAGCAGCTTAGGAGCCGGACGGACAGGATCCGAGCAGTACTTC

clone_size: few
v_call: TRBV20-1
cdr3_length: 10
d_call: NA
j_call: TRBJ1-1
cdr3_aa: CSARRTGAFF
cdr3_nt: TGCAGTGCTAGAAGAACAGGGGCTTTCTTT

clone_size: few
v_call: TRBV6-6
cdr3_length: 14
d_call: NA
j_call: TRBJ2-1
cdr3_aa: CASSYGGAYNEQFF
cdr3_nt: TGTGCCAGCAGTTACGGGGGGGCGTACAATGAGCAGTTCTTC

clone_size: NA
v_call: TRBV9
cdr3_length: 13
d_call: NA
j_call: TRBJ2-1
cdr3_aa: CASSVAGSYEQFF
cdr3_nt: TGTGCCAGCAGCGTAGCTGGCTCCTACGAGCAGTTCTTC